The 21 T cell receptor beta chains listed next were all sequenced from one sample in a study of shared clonotypes between healthy human individuals. Sequencing was performed with immunoSEQ multiplex PCR; in TCRdb, only in-frame clones are kept and a portion is missing. The sample has 2 million to 2.5 million clones; approximately 95% are singletons. The source material was naive CD4+ T cells from PBMCs. As to subset: CD45RA+ positively selected. The receptors derive from a young man in good health. Some clones in this sample may be carry-over from other donors' samples.

V gene TRBV28 combines with J gene TRBJ2-3; TRBD2 agrees at 7 bases. V shed 5 bases, J shed 0 bases, and the junction held 8 bases outside the gene matches. The CDR3 loop spans 16 amino acids. CDR1 is MDHEN, CDR2 SYDVKM, per germline. CDR3 bases: TGTGCCAGCAGTGCTTCAGGGAGGGCTAGCACAGATACGCAGTATTTT. Its protein product is CASSASGRASTDTQYF.

This clone came up once. The rearrangement links TRBV7-9 to TRBJ2-7; 7 nucleotides match TRBD1. Germline V gene data show CDR1 as SEHNR and CDR2 as FQNEAQ (reference sequence). V shed 4 bases and J 1 base; nucleotides not matched to a gene: 4. The CDR3 consists of 14 residues. In DNA, the CDR3 is TGTGCCAGCAGCTCAAAGACAGGGTCCTACGAGCAGTACTTC. Its translation is CASSSKTGSYEQYF.

The chain links TRBV6-1 to TRBJ1-4, with D possibly matching TRBD1 (5 bases). The V gene's germline CDR1 is MNHNS and CDR2 SASEGT. Trimming stripped 6 bases from V and 8 bases from J, with 16 bases between. The CDR3 is 14 amino acids. As DNA, the CDR3 is TGTGCCAGCAGGGCCCGAGGGGCTCGGGAAAAACTGTTTTTT. Amino acids: CASRARGAREKLFF.

The gene calls are TRBV5-5 and TRBJ2-5, with TRBD2 matching 8 bases. CDR1 is SGHKS, CDR2 YYEKEE, per germline (reference sequence). V was clipped by 1 base and J by 2 bases; unmatched bases: 7. This CDR3 region has 16 residues. CDR3 region: CASSLLTSGSQETQYF. CDR3 coding DNA: TGTGCCAGCAGCTTGTTAACTAGCGGAAGTCAAGAGACCCAGTACTTC.

V and J are TRBV28 and TRBJ1-5, with D hard to call. CDR1 MDHEN and CDR2 SYDVKM come from the germline V gene. CDR3 size: 12 residues. V was clipped by 5 bases and J by 6 bases, with 8 bases between them. The chain's CDR3 is CASSQLGQPQHF. DNA of the CDR3: TGTGCCAGCAGTCAGCTCGGTCAGCCCCAGCATTTT.

This clone was counted only a few times. The genes are TRBV2 and TRBJ1-2; D is unresolved. Trimming pared 5 bases from V and 2 bases from J, leaving 9 bases between. The CDR3 loop spans 13 amino acids. CDR1 is SNHLY, CDR2 FYNNEI, per germline. CDR3 sequence: CASSPATNYGYTF. CDR3 nucleotides: TGTGCCAGCAGTCCGGCGACGAACTATGGCTACACCTTC.

V is TRBV7-9 and J is TRBJ2-3; D not certain. Germline V CDR1 and CDR2: SEHNR, FQNEAQ (reference sequence). The CDR3 consists of 15 residues. The germline V and J ends were trimmed by 3 bases and 2 bases, with 12 bases remaining between them. Here the CDR3 reads CASSFFSGPTDTQYF. CDR3 sequence (DNA): TGTGCCAGCAGCTTTTTCTCTGGTCCCACAGATACGCAGTATTTT. The full variable domain, with the rest looked up from reference TRBV7-9 and TRBJ2-3, is DTGVSQNPRHKITKRGQNVTFRCDPISEHNRLYWYRQTLGQGPEFLTYFQNEAQLEKSRLLSDRFSAERPKGSFSTLEIQRTEQGDSAMYLCASSFFSGPTDTQYFGPGTRLTVL.

This chain uses TRBV19 with TRBJ1-5; D is unclear. The CDR3 is 15 residues long. V lost 7 bases to trimming and J lost 1 base, with 14 bases between them. The germline V gene encodes CDR1 LNHDA and CDR2 SQIVND (reference sequence). CDR3 residues: CASTQVVESNQPQHF. The CDR3 DNA follows: TGTGCCAGTACCCAGGTGGTCGAAAGCAATCAGCCCCAGCATTTT.

This chain links TRBV9 with TRBJ2-5; weak D call: TRBD2 (5 bases). This CDR3 contains 16 residues. The V end lost 0 bases, the J end lost 2 bases, and 14 bases lay between the germline ends. Germline assignment: CDR1 SGDLS and CDR2 YYNGEE. The CDR3 loop reads CASSVERFGEQETQYF. Here the CDR3 DNA reads TGTGCCAGCAGCGTAGAGCGGTTCGGGGAACAAGAGACCCAGTACTTC. The full variable domain, in which reference TRBV9 and TRBJ2-5 provide the parts outside the CDR3, is DSGVTQTPKHLITATGQRVTLRCSPRSGDLSVYWYQQSLDQGLQFLIQYYNGEERAKGNILERFSAQQFPDLHSELNLSSLELGDSALYFCASSVERFGEQETQYFGPGTRLLVL.

The gene calls are TRBV28 and TRBJ2-2; D is perhaps TRBD1 (6 bases). With 3 bases removed from V and 4 bases from J, the gap between germline ends came to 9 bases. This CDR3 comprises 14 residues. Germline CDR1 MDHEN, CDR2 SYDVKM. In DNA form, the CDR3 reads TGTGCCAGCAGTTTTTGGGGGCGCACCGGGGAGCTGTTTTTT. Translation gives CASSFWGRTGELFF. Variable domain in full (rest from reference TRBV28 and TRBJ2-2): DVKVTQSSRYLVKRTGEKVFLECVQDMDHENMFWYRQDPGLGLRLIYFSYDVKMKEKGDIPEGYSVSREKKERFSLILESASTNQTSMYLCASSFWGRTGELFFGEGSRLTVL.

The chain combines TRBV19 with TRBJ2-7; TRBD1 matches at 8 bases. V was clipped by 5 bases and J by 3 bases; unmatched bases: 6. Per the germline V gene, CDR1 is LNHDA and CDR2 is SQIVND (reference sequence). CDR3 length: 14 residues. The CDR3 sequence: CASSPMDRVYEQYF. The CDR3 DNA reads as TGTGCCAGTAGTCCTATGGACAGGGTCTACGAGCAGTACTTC.

The V gene is TRBV5-1, the J gene TRBJ1-1; D is ambiguous. The germline gives CDR1 SGHRS, CDR2 YFSETQ. The length of the CDR3 is 16 residues. The V end lost 1 base, the J end lost 0 bases, and 13 bases lay between the germline ends. CDR3 nucleotide sequence: TGCGCCAGCAGCTTGATAGGCGGCCCCATGAACACTGAAGCTTTCTTT. Residues: CASSLIGGPMNTEAFF.

With respect to this clone: The identical CDR3 is also encoded by other nucleotide sequences in the sample. The chain uses TRBV19 and TRBJ2-5, with 12 bases identical to TRBD1. Trimming at V came to 9 bases and at J to 5 bases, leaving 4 bases not matched to a gene. CDR1 and CDR2 from the germline V gene are LNHDA and SQIVND (reference sequence). This CDR3 region has 13 residues. The CDR3 spells CASRDRGQETQYF. For the CDR3, the DNA is TGTGCCAGCCGGGACAGGGGGCAGGAGACCCAGTACTTC.

The chain recombines TRBV9 with TRBJ2-7; TRBD1 aligns across 9 bases. The CDR3 extends over 15 amino acids. Germline V gene data show CDR1 as SGDLS and CDR2 as YYNGEE. V shed 1 base, J shed 3 bases, and the junction held 5 bases outside the gene matches. The CDR3 here is CASSVTGGQGYEQYF. The CDR3 DNA sequence: TGTGCCAGCAGCGTAACAGGGGGACAGGGCTACGAGCAGTACTTC.

The chain has TRBV15 and TRBJ1-1, with D uncertain. Germline assignment: CDR1 LNHNV and CDR2 YYDKDF (reference sequence). V lost 0 bases to trimming and J lost 3 bases, with 8 bases between them. The CDR3 runs 14 residues. Here the CDR3 reads CATSRDKADTEAFF. The CDR3 DNA sequence: TGTGCCACCAGCAGAGATAAAGCGGACACTGAAGCTTTCTTT.

CDR3 coding DNA: TGTGCCAGCAGTTTTGGCGCTAATCAGCCCCAGCATTTT. It codes for CASSFGANQPQHF. The gene calls are TRBV27 and TRBJ1-5; D not certain. V shed 3 bases and J shed 4 bases, with 7 bases lying between them. This CDR3 spans 13 amino acids. The germline gives CDR1 MNHEY, CDR2 SMNVEV (reference sequence).

V and J are TRBV7-9 and TRBJ2-5, with 9 bases aligning to TRBD2. The DNA end is a closer match to TRBJ2-7, so the J assignment may be wrong. The CDR3 is made up of 14 amino acids. The germline CDR1 and CDR2 sequences are SEHNR and FQNEAQ (reference sequence). The CDR3, as DNA: TGTGCCAGCAGCTTGTATAGCGGGAGTAGCGAGCAGTACTTC. This encodes CASSLYSGSSEQYF.

In regard to this clone: Other DNA sequences in the sample encode the same CDR3. The J gene is TRBJ2-3, the V gene TRBV18, with D uncertain. Germline loops: CDR1 KGHSH, CDR2 LQKENI. The CDR3 is 13 residues long. Trimming removed 4 bases from V and 4 bases from J, with 9 bases in between. CDR3 sequence: CASSQAGADTQYF. In DNA, the CDR3 is TGTGCCAGCTCACAAGCAGGCGCAGATACGCAGTATTTT.

This clone has only one observation. The rearrangement links TRBV15 to TRBJ2-3; unclear D gene. Trimming shortened V by 1 base and J by 1 base, and 6 bases separated the two germline ends. From germline, CDR1 is LNHNV and CDR2 YYDKDF (reference sequence). CDR3 length equals 14 residues. The CDR3 nucleotides are TGTGCCACCAGCAGAGGGGATCGCACAGATACGCAGTATTTT. Amino acid sequence: CATSRGDRTDTQYF.

Remarks on this clone: Within the sample, other DNA sequences also encode this same CDR3. This sequence joins TRBV28 and TRBJ2-1, with D tentatively TRBD2 (6 bases). Trimming removed 6 bases at V and 3 bases at J, with 9 bases between. CDR3 length equals 13 residues. Per germline, CDR1 MDHEN and CDR2 SYDVKM. The CDR3 sequence is CASRGGHYNEQFF. CDR3 sequence (DNA): TGTGCCAGCAGGGGAGGCCACTACAATGAGCAGTTCTTC. Combining the CDR3 with reference TRBV28 and TRBJ2-1 gives the whole variable domain DVKVTQSSRYLVKRTGEKVFLECVQDMDHENMFWYRQDPGLGLRLIYFSYDVKMKEKGDIPEGYSVSREKKERFSLILESASTNQTSMYLCASRGGHYNEQFFGPGTRLTVL.

The chain joins TRBV7-2 to TRBJ2-5; D not certain. Germline CDR1 SGHTA, CDR2 FQGNSA. This CDR3 spans 15 amino acids. V lost 0 bases, J lost 1 base, and 9 bases lay in between. The CDR3 here is CASSLAGSLQETQYF. The CDR3, as DNA: TGTGCCAGCAGCTTAGCGGGTAGTCTCCAAGAGACCCAGTACTTC.